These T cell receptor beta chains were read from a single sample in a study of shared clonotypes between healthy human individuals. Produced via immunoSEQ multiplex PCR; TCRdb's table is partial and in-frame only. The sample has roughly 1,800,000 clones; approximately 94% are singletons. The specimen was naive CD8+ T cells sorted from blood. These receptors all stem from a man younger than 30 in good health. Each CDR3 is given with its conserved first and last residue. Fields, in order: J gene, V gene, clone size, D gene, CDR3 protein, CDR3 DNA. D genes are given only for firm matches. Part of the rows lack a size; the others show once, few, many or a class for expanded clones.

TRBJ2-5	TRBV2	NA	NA	CASIRWAGAIQETQYF	TGTGCCAGCATCCGATGGGCGGGGGCGATTCAAGAGACCCAGTACTTC
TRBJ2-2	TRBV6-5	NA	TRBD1	CASSYTGGGTGELFF	TGTGCCAGCAGTTACACAGGGGGTGGGACCGGGGAGCTGTTTTTT
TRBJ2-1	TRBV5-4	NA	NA	CASSWDPTRGLYNEQFF	TGTGCCAGCAGCTGGGACCCCACCCGGGGCCTCTACAATGAGCAGTTCTTC
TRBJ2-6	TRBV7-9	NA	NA	CASSISPGPLSGANVLTF	TGTGCCAGCAGCATAAGTCCCGGGCCCCTCTCTGGGGCCAACGTCCTGACTTTC
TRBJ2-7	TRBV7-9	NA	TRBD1	CASSADRGKTYEQYF	TGTGCCAGCAGCGCCGACAGGGGGAAGACCTACGAGCAGTACTTC
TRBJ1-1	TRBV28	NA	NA	CASSLTPNTEAFF	TGTGCCAGCAGCCTGACCCCGAACACTGAAGCTTTCTTT
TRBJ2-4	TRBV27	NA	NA	CASISGGRIAKNIQYF	TGTGCCAGCATATCAGGGGGGCGGATAGCCAAAAACATTCAGTACTTC
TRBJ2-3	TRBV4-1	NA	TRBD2	CASSQVPGLAGPWTDTQYF	TGCGCCAGCAGCCAAGTCCCGGGACTAGCGGGCCCGTGGACAGATACGCAGTATTTT
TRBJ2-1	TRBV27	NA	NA	CASSFPPPNEQFF	TGTGCCAGCAGCTTCCCGCCCCCCAATGAGCAGTTCTTC
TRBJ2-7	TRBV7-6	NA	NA	CASSTAPLGSYEQYF	TGTGCCAGCAGCACGGCCCCTTTGGGCTCCTACGAGCAGTACTTC
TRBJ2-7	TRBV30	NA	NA	CAWSVHQGWLYEQYF	TGTGCCTGGAGTGTACATCAGGGCTGGCTCTACGAGCAGTACTTC
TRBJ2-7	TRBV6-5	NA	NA	CASSYGSQAYEQYF	TGTGCCAGCAGTTACGGTTCGCAAGCCTACGAGCAGTACTTC
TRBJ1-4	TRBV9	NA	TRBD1	CASSETGGNEKLFF	TGTGCCAGCAGCGAGACAGGGGGTAATGAAAAACTGTTTTTT
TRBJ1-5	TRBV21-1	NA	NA	CASSDRLGENLSNQPQHF	TGTGCCAGCAGCGACCGCCTGGGGGAGAACCTGAGCAATCAGCCCCAGCATTTT
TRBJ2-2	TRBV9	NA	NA	CASSVASNTGELFF	TGTGCCAGCAGCGTGGCATCGAACACCGGGGAGCTGTTTTTT
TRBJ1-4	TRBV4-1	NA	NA	CASGTTVGNEKLFF	TGCGCCAGCGGTACAACCGTGGGTAATGAAAAACTGTTTTTT
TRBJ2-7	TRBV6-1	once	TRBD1	CASRGQGSYEQYF	TGTGCCAGCAGAGGACAGGGTTCCTACGAGCAGTACTTC
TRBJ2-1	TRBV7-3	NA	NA	CASSSPGPTTYNEQFF	TGTGCCAGCAGCTCTCCGGGACCTACGACCTACAATGAGCAGTTCTTC
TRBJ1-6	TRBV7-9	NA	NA	CASSQTLPGPLHF	TGTGCCAGCAGCCAGACGCTGCCCGGACCCCTCCACTTT
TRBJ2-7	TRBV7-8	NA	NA	CASSFTGPYEQYF	TGTGCCAGCAGCTTCACAGGGCCCTACGAGCAGTACTTC
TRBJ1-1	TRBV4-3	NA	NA	CASSRLEGVPEAFF	TGCGCCAGCAGCCGTCTTGAAGGGGTCCCTGAAGCTTTCTTT
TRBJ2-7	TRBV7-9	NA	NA	CASSFPGGLNEQYF	TGTGCCAGCAGCTTTCCTGGGGGCCTAAACGAGCAGTACTTC
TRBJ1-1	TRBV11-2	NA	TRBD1	CASSATQGIGTEAFF	TGTGCCAGCAGCGCCACACAGGGGATTGGCACTGAAGCTTTCTTT
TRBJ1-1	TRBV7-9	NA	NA	CASRDSHTEAFF	TGTGCCAGCCGTGACAGTCACACTGAAGCTTTCTTT
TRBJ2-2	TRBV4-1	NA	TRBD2	CASSPFVAGTGELFF	TGCGCCAGCAGCCCCTTCGTAGCGGGCACCGGGGAGCTGTTTTTT
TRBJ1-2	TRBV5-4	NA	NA	CATNPPGNLGYTF	TGTGCCACCAACCCCCCGGGAAACCTTGGCTACACCTTC
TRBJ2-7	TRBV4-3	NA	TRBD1	CASSQEASAGGYYEQYF	TGCGCCAGCAGCCAAGAGGCTTCGGCAGGGGGTTACTACGAGCAGTACTTC
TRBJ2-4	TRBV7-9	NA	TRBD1	CASSSLRDRDTYIQYF	TGTGCCAGCAGCAGCCTCCGGGACAGGGATACGTACATTCAGTACTTC
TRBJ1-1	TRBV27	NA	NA	CASSPSGFAEAFF	TGTGCCAGCAGTCCCTCAGGGTTCGCTGAAGCTTTCTTT
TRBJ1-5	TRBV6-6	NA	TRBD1	CASSNRGDQPQHF	TGTGCCAGCAGTAACAGGGGTGATCAGCCCCAGCATTTT
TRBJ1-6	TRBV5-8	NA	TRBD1	CASSSRQGYNSPLHF	TGTGCCAGCAGCTCCCGACAGGGGTACAATTCACCCCTCCACTTT
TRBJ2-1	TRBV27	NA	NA	CASSTDSSSYNEQFF	TGTGCCAGCAGCACCGATTCCAGCTCCTACAATGAGCAGTTCTTC
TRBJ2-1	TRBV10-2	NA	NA	CASSHGNEQFF	TGCGCCAGCAGTCACGGGAATGAGCAGTTCTTC
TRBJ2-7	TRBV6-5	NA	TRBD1	CASGQGYEQYF	TGTGCCAGCGGACAGGGCTACGAGCAGTACTTC
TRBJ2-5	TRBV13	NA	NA	CASSLRPGQETQYF	TGTGCCAGCAGCTTACGGCCGGGGCAAGAGACCCAGTACTTC
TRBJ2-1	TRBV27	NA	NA	CASSPTLNEQFF	TGTGCCAGCAGTCCCACCTTAAATGAGCAGTTCTTC
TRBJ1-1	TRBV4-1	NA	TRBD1	CASSWPGTGLMNTEAFF	TGCGCCAGCAGCTGGCCCGGGACAGGCCTCATGAACACTGAAGCTTTCTTT
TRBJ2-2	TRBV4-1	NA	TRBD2	CASSQDSGLAFGTGELFF	TGCGCCAGCAGCCAAGATTCTGGACTAGCGTTTGGGACCGGGGAGCTGTTTTTT
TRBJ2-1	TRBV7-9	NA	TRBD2	CASSQSGGAYNEQFF	TGTGCCAGCAGCCAAAGCGGGGGGGCCTACAATGAGCAGTTCTTC
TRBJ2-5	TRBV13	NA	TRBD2	CASSLSGGDETQYF	TGTGCCAGCAGCCTTAGCGGGGGAGACGAGACCCAGTACTTC
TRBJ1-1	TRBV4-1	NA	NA	CASSQTQIDGAFF	TGCGCCAGCAGCCAAACCCAAATCGACGGAGCTTTCTTT
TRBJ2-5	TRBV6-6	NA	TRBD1	CASRPTGGEETQYF	TGTGCCAGCAGACCTACAGGGGGCGAAGAGACCCAGTACTTC
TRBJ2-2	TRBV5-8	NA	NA	CASSLVMGPGELFF	TGTGCCAGCAGCTTGGTTATGGGGCCCGGGGAGCTGTTTTTT
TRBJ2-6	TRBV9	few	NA	CASSVAGANVLTF	TGTGCCAGCAGCGTAGCTGGGGCCAACGTCCTGACTTTC
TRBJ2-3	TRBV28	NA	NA	CASSDVQGGPRDTQYF	TGTGCCAGCAGTGACGTACAGGGGGGGCCTCGGGATACGCAGTATTTT
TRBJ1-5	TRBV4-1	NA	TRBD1	CASSQGQLTQPQHF	TGCGCCAGCAGCCAGGGACAGCTGACTCAGCCCCAGCATTTT
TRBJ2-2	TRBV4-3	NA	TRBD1	CASSQAGTEFNTGELFF	TGCGCCAGCAGCCAAGCCGGGACAGAATTTAACACCGGGGAGCTGTTTTTT
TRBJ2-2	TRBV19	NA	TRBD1	CASSQQGLGGELFF	TGTGCCAGTAGCCAACAGGGGCTTGGCGGGGAGCTGTTTTTT
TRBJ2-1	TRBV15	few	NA	CATSRESSYNEQFF	TGTGCCACCAGCAGAGAGAGCTCCTACAATGAGCAGTTCTTC
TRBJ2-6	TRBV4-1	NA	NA	CASQTLSGANVLTF	TGCGCCAGCCAGACCCTCTCTGGGGCCAACGTCCTGACTTTC
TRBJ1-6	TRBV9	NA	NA	CASSVVENSPLHF	TGTGCCAGCAGCGTAGTTGAGAATTCACCCCTCCACTTT
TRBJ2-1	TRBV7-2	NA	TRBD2	CATRAGGLVDEQFF	TGTGCCACTCGAGCGGGGGGGCTCGTAGATGAGCAGTTCTTC
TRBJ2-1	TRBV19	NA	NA	CASSPWPDSDEQFF	TGTGCCAGTAGTCCGTGGCCCGACTCGGATGAGCAGTTCTTC
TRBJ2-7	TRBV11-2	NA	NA	CASSLDVGTYEQYF	TGTGCCAGCAGCTTAGATGTGGGAACCTACGAGCAGTACTTC
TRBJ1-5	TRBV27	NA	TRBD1	CASRDGQGAGAQHF	TGTGCCAGCAGAGACGGACAGGGGGCAGGGGCCCAGCATTTT